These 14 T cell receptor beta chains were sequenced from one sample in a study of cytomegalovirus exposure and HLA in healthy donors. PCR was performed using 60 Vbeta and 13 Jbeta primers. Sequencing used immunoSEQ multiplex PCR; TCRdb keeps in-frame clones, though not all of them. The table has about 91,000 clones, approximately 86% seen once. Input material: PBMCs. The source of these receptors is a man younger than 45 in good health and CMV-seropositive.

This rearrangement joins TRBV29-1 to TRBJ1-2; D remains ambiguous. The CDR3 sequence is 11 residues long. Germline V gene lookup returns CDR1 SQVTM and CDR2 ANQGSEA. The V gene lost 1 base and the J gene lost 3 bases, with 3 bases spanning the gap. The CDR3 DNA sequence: TGCAGCGTTGAAGCAGACTATGGCTACACCTTC. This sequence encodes CSVEADYGYTF.

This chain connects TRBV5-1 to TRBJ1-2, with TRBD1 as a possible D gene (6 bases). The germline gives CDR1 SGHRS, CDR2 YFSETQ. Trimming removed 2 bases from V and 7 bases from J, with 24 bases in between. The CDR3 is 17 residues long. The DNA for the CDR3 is TGCGCCAGCAGCTTCGGGACAAGAGAGGGGAAGGCATCTGGCTACACCTTC. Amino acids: CASSFGTREGKASGYTF.

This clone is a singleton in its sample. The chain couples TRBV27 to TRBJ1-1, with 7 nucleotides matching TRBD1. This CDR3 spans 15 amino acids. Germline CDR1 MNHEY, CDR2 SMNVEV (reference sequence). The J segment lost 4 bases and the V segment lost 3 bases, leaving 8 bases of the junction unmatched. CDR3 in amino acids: CASSFNGGTVTEAFF. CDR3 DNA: TGTGCCAGCAGTTTTAATGGGGGGACAGTCACTGAAGCTTTCTTT.

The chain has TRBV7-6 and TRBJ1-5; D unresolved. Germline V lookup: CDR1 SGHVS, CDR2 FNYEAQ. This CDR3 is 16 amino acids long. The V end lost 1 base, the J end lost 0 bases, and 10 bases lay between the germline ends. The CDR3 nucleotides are TGTGCCAGCAGCTTAGGATCGGGGAATAGCAATCAGCCCCAGCATTTT. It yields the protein CASSLGSGNSNQPQHF.

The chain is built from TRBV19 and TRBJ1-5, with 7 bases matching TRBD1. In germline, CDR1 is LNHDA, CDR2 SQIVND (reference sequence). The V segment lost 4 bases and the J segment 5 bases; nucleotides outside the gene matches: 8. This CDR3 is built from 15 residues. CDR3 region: CASSNLQGWDQPQHF. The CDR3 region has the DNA TGTGCCAGTAGTAACCTACAGGGGTGGGATCAGCCCCAGCATTTT.

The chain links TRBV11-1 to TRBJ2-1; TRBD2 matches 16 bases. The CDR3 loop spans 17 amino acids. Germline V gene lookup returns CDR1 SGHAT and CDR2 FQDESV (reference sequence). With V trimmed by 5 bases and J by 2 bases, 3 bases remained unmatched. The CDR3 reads CASSGTSGRGAYNEQFF. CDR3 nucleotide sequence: TGTGCCAGCAGCGGGACTAGCGGGAGGGGGGCCTACAATGAGCAGTTCTTC.

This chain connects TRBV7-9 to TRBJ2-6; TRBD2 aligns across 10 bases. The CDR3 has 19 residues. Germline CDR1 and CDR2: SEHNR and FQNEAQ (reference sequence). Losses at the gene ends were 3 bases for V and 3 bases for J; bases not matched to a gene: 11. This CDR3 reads CASSLGLAGAGVGANVLTF. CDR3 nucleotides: TGTGCCAGCAGCTTGGGGCTAGCGGGAGCAGGAGTTGGGGCCAACGTCCTGACTTTC.

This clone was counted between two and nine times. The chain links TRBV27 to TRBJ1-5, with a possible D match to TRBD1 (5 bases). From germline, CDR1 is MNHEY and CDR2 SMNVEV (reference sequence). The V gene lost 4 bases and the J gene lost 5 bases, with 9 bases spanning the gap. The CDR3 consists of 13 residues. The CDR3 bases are TGTGCCAGCAGTTGGGGGGGGGATCAGCCCCAGCATTTT. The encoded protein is CASSWGGDQPQHF.

In DNA, the CDR3 is TGTGCCAGCAGTTACTCCGGGACAGCTAATCAGCCCCAGCATTTT. Its translation is CASSYSGTANQPQHF. The V call is TRBV6-5, the J call TRBJ1-5, with TRBD1 matching 7 bases. Germline V lookup: CDR1 MNHEY, CDR2 SVGAGI. The CDR3 sequence is 15 residues long. J gave up 4 bases and V 0 bases, and 3 bases lay outside the gene matches.

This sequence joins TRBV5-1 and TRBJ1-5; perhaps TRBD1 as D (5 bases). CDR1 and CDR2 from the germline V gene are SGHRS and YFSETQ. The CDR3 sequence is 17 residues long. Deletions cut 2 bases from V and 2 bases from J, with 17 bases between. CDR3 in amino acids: CASSLKRGRGGNQPQHF. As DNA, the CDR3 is TGCGCCAGCAGCTTAAAACGGGGGAGAGGGGGCAATCAGCCCCAGCATTTT.

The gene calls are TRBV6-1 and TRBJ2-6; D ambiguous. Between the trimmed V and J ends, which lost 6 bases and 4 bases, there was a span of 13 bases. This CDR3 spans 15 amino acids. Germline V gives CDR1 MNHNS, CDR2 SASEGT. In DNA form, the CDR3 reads TGTGCCAGCAGCGGAAGGCGGTCAGGGGCCAACGTCCTGACTTTC. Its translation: CASSGRRSGANVLTF.

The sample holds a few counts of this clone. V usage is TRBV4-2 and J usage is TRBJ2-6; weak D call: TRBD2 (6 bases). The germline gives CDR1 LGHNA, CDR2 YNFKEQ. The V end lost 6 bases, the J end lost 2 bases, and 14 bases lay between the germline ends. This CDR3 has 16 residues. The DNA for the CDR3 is TGTGCCAGCAGTCCCGGTTGGGGGGCTGGGGCCAACGTCCTGACTTTC. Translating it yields CASSPGWGAGANVLTF.

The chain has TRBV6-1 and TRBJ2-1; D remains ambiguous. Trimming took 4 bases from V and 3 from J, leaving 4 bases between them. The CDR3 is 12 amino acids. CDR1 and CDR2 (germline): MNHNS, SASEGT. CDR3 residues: CASSVHYNEQFF. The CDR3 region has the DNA TGTGCCAGCAGTGTTCACTACAATGAGCAGTTCTTC.

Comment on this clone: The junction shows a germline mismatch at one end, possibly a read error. CDR3 DNA sequence: TGCGCCAGCAGACAGGGGAAGCAGCTCCAGCATTTT. The encoded protein is CASRQGKQLQHF. The gene calls are TRBV10-1 and TRBJ1-5; 7 bases align to TRBD1. The CDR3 covers 12 residues. CDR1 and CDR2 (germline): WNHNN, SYGVQD (reference sequence).